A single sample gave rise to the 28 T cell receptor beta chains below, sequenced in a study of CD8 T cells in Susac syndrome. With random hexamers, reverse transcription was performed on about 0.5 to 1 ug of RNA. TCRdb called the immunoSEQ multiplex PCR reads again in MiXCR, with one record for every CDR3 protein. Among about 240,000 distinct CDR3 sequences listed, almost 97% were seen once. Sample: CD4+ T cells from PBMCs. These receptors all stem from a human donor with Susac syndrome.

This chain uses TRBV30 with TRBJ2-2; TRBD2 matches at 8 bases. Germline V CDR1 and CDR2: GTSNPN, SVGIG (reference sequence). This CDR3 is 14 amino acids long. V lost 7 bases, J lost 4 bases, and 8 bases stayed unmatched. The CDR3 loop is CAYQLREVTGELFF. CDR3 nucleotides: TGTGCCTACCAATTGCGGGAGGTCACCGGGGAGCTGTTTTTT.

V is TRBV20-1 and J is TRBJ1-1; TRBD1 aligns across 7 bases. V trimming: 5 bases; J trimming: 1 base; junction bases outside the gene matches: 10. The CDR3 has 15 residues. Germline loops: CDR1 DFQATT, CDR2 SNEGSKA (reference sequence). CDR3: CSAARSGQSNTEAFF. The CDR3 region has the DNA TGCAGTGCTGCGAGATCGGGACAGTCGAACACTGAAGCTTTCTTT.

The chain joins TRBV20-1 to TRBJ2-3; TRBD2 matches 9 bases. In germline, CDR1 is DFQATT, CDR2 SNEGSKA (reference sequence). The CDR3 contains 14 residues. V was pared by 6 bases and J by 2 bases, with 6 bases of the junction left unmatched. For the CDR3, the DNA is TGCAGTGCCCAGACTAGCGGCCTCACAGATACGCAGTATTTT. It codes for CSAQTSGLTDTQYF.

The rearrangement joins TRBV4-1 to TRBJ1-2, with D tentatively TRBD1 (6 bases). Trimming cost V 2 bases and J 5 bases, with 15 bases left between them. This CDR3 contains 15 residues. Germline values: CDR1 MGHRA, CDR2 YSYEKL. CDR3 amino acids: CASSQITGPTYGYTF. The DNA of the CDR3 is TGCGCCAGCAGCCAAATTACAGGGCCAACTTATGGCTACACCTTC.

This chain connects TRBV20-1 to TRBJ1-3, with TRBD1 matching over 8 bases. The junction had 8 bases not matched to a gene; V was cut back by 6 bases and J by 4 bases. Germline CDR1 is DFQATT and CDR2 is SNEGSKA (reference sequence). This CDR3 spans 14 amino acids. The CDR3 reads CSATTGGRGNTIYF. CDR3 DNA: TGCAGTGCAACCACAGGGGGGAGGGGAAACACCATATATTTT.

The CDR3: CASSQDQETQYF. DNA for the CDR3: TGTGCCAGCAGCCAAGATCAAGAGACCCAGTACTTC. The rearrangement joins TRBV3-1 to TRBJ2-5; D is unresolved. The CDR3 covers 12 residues. V was clipped by 0 bases and J by 2 bases, with 1 base between them. Germline V CDR1 and CDR2: LGHDT, YNNKEL (reference sequence).

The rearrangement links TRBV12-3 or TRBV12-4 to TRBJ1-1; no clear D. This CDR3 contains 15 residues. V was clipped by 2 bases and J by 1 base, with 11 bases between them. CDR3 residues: CASSLSSRRNTEAFF. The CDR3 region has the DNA TGTGCCAGCAGTTTATCCTCCCGGAGGAACACTGAAGCTTTCTTT.

The CDR3 bases are TGCAGTGCTAGAGGGGTGTCGGTAATTTACAATGAGCAGTTCTTC. Amino acid sequence: CSARGVSVIYNEQFF. The chain employs TRBV20-1 and TRBJ2-1; D unresolved. Trimming cost V 1 base and J 4 bases, with 14 bases left between them. The CDR3 sequence is 15 residues long. Germline V gene data show CDR1 as DFQATT and CDR2 as SNEGSKA (reference sequence).

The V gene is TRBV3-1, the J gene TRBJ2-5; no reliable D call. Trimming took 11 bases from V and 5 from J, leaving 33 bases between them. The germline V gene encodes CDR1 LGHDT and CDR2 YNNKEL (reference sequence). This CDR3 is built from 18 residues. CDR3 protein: CARSTASHYITLWETQYF. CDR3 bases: TGTGCCCGCTCCACGGCCTCACACTACATCACCTTGTGGGAGACCCAGTACTTC.

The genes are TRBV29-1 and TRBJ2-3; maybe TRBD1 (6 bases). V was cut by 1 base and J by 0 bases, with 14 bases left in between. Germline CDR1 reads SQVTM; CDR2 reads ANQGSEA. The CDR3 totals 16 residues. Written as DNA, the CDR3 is TGCAGCGTTGAAGCAAACAGGGTGAGGAGCACAGATACGCAGTATTTT. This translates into CSVEANRVRSTDTQYF.

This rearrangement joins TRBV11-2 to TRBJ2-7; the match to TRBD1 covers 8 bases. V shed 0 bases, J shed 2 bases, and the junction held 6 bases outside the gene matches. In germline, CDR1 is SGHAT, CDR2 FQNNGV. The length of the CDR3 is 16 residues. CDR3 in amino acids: CASSLDRGQGTYEQYF. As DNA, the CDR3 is TGTGCCAGCAGCTTAGATCGAGGACAGGGCACCTACGAGCAGTACTTC.

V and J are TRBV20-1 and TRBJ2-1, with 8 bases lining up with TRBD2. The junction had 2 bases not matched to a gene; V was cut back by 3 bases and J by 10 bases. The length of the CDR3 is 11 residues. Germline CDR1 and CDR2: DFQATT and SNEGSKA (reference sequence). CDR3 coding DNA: TGCAGTGCTAGGGGACTAGGCGAGCAGTTCTTC. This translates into CSARGLGEQFF.

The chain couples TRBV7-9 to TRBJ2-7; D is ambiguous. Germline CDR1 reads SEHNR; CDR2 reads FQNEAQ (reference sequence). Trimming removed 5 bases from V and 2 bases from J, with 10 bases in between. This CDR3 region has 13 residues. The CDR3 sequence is CASSATTPYEQYF. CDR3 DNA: TGTGCCAGCAGCGCTACCACCCCCTACGAGCAGTACTTC. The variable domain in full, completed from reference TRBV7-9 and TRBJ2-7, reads DTGVSQNPRHKITKRGQNVTFRCDPISEHNRLYWYRQTLGQGPEFLTYFQNEAQLEKSRLLSDRFSAERPKGSFSTLEIQRTEQGDSAMYLCASSATTPYEQYFGPGTRLTVT.

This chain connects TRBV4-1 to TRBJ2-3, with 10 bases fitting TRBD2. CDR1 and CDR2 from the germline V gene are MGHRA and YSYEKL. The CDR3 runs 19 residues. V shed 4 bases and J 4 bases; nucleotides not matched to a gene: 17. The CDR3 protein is CASSRRLAAGGPGADTQYF. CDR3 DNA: TGCGCCAGCAGCCGCCGACTCGCAGCGGGAGGGCCGGGGGCAGATACGCAGTATTTT.

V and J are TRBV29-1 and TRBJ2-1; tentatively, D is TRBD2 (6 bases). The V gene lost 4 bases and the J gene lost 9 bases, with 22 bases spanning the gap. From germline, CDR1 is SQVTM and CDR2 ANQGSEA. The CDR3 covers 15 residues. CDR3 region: CSVARRLALRGEQFF. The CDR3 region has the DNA TGCAGCGTTGCCCGCCGGCTAGCGCTTAGGGGTGAGCAGTTCTTC.

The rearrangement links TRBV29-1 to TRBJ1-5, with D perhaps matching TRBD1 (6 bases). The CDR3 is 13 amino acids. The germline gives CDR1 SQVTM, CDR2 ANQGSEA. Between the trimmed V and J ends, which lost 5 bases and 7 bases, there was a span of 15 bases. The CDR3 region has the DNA TGCAGCGTTTTGGAACAGGGAGGCCAGCCCCAGCATTTT. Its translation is CSVLEQGGQPQHF.

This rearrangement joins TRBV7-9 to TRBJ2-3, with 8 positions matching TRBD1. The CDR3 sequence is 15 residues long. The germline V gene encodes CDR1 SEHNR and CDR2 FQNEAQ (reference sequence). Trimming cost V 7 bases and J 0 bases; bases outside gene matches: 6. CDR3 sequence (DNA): TGTGCCAGCACAGGGGGCCTAACTAGCACAGATACGCAGTATTTT. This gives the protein CASTGGLTSTDTQYF.

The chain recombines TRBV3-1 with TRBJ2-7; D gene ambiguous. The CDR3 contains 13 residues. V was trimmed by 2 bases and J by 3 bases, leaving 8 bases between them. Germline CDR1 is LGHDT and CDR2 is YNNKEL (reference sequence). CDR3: CASSQLLSYEQYF. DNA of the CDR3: TGTGCCAGCAGCCAATTACTTAGCTACGAGCAGTACTTC.

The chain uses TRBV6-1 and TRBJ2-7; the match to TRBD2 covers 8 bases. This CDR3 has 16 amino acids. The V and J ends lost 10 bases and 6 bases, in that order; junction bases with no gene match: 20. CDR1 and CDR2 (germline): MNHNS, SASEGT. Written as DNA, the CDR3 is TGTGCCACCGCCGTTGAAGGCGGGAGGCTCGTTTTCGAGCAGTACTTC. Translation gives CATAVEGGRLVFEQYF.

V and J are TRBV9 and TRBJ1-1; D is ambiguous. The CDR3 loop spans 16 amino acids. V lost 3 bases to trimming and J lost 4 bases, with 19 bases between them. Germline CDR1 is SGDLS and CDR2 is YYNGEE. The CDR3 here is CASSALDTGWGTEAFF. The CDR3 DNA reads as TGTGCCAGCAGCGCTTTAGACACCGGATGGGGCACTGAAGCTTTCTTT.

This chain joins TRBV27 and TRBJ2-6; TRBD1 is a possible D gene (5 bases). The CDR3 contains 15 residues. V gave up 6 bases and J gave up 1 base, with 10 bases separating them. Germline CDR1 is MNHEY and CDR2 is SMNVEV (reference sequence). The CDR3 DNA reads TGTGCCAGCAGCCACAAGGGGTCTGGGGCCAACGTCCTGACTTTC. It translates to CASSHKGSGANVLTF.

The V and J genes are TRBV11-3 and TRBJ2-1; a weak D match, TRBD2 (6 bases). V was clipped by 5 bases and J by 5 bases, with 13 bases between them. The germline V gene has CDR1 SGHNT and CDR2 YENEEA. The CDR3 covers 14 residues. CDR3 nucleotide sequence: TGTGCCAGCAGCCTCGGGAGAGCCCACAATGAGCAGTTCTTC. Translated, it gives CASSLGRAHNEQFF.

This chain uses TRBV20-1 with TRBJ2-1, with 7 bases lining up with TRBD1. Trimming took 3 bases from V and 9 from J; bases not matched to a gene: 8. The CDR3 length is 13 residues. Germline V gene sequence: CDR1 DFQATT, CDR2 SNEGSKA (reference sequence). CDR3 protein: CSASRQGKSEQFF. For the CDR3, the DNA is TGCAGTGCTAGCCGACAGGGTAAGAGTGAGCAGTTCTTC.

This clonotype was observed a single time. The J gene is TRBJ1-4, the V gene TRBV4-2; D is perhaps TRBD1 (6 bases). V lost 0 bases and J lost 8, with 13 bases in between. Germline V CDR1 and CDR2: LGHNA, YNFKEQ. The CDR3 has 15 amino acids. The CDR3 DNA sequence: TGTGCCAGCAGCCAAGATACAGGGTATGGCGAAAAACTGTTTTTT. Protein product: CASSQDTGYGEKLFF.

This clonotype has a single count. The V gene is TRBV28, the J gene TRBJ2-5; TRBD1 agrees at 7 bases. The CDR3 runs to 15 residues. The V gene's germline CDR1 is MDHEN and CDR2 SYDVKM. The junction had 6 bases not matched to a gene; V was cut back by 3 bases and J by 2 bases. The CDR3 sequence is CASSFLNRGQETQYF. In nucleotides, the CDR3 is TGTGCCAGCAGTTTCCTAAACAGGGGACAAGAGACCCAGTACTTC.

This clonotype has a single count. CDR3 region: CASSLTGAETQYF. DNA of the CDR3: TGTGCCAGCAGCCTCACAGGGGCCGAGACCCAGTACTTC. V and J are TRBV5-4 and TRBJ2-5, with 7 bases identical to TRBD1. The CDR3 loop spans 13 amino acids. CDR1 is SGHNT and CDR2 is YYREEE in the germline V gene (reference sequence). With V trimmed by 4 bases and J by 5 bases, 5 bases remained unmatched. The whole variable domain, remainder taken from reference TRBV5-4 and TRBJ2-5, is ETGVTQSPTHLIKTRGQQVTLRCSSQSGHNTVSWYQQALGQGPQFIFQYYREEENGRGNFPPRFSGLQFPNYSSELNVNALELDDSALYLCASSLTGAETQYFGPGTRLLVL.

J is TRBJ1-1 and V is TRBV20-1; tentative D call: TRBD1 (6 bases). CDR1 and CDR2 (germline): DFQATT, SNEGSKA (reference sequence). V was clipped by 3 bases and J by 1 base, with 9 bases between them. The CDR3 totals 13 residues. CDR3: CSASMGANTEAFF. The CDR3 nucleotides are TGCAGTGCTAGTATGGGGGCGAACACTGAAGCTTTCTTT.

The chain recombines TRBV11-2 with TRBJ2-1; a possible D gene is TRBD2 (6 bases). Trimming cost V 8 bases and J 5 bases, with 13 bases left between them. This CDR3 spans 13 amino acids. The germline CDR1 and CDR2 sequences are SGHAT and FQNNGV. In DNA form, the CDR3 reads TGTGCCAGCGCGCGGAGGGAGCACAATGAGCAGTTCTTC. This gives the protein CASARREHNEQFF.